These 26 T cell receptor beta chains were sequenced from one sample in a study of glioma-infiltrating T cells. Amplification of TCR alpha and beta CDR3 regions from RNA used iRepertoire nested multiplex PCR. TCRdb re-analysed the multiplex PCR reads in MiXCR, keeping a single row per CDR3 protein. The sample carries 300,000 to 450,000 distinct CDR3 sequences, around 45% recorded once. The specimen sequenced was glioma tissue, nonneoplastic brain tissue, or PBMCs (not recorded which). The receptors were gathered from a human donor with low-grade glioma or glioblastoma, undergoing nonglioma brain surgery, or in good health (not recorded which).

This chain links TRBV5-1 with TRBJ1-2; 7 nucleotides line up with TRBD1. Germline CDR1 and CDR2: SGHRS and YFSETQ. The V and J ends lost 3 bases and 4 bases, in that order; junction bases with no gene match: 9. The CDR3 is made up of 15 amino acids. The CDR3 loop reads CASSSGDRDSYGYTF. In DNA form, the CDR3 reads TGCGCCAGCAGCTCGGGTGATCGGGACAGCTATGGCTACACCTTC.

The sample holds one count of this clonotype. Relative to the germline gene, one junction end is altered; a read error may explain this. The chain uses TRBV7-2 and TRBJ2-1; D is perhaps TRBD2 (6 bases). The CDR3 spans 13 residues. Germline assignment: CDR1 SGHTA and CDR2 FQGNSA. CDR3 in amino acids: CASSLGGRHEQLF. Written as DNA, the CDR3 is TGTGCCAGCAGCTTAGGAGGGAGGCATGAGCAGCTCTTC.

As for this clonotype: This clone may be a read error of a much larger clone one base away. The chain recombines TRBV20-1 with TRBJ2-7; D is uncertain. CDR1 and CDR2 from the germline V gene are DFQATT and SNEGSKA (reference sequence). The CDR3 sequence is 12 residues long. Trimming pared 2 bases from V and 3 bases from J, leaving 8 bases between. CDR3 coding DNA: TGCAGTGCTAGACCCCAAAGCTACGAGCAGTACTTC. The encoded protein is CSARPQSYEQYF.

This clonotype has at least ten counts. This chain links TRBV20-1 with TRBJ2-7; 8 bases are shared with TRBD1. V trimming: 5 bases; J trimming: 4 bases; junction bases outside the gene matches: 1. Germline V gives CDR1 DFQATT, CDR2 SNEGSKA (reference sequence). There are 11 residues in the CDR3. The CDR3 loop is CSAWDRYEQYF. CDR3 nucleotide sequence: TGCAGTGCTTGGGACAGGTACGAGCAGTACTTC.

There are a few counts of this clonotype. V is TRBV25-1 and J is TRBJ2-1, with D possibly TRBD1 on 6 matching bases. V was clipped by 2 bases and J by 4 bases, with 6 bases between them. The CDR3 spans 13 residues. Germline CDR1 reads MGHDK; CDR2 reads SYGVNS. CDR3 coding DNA: TGTGCCAGCAGTGAAGGACAGTACAATGAGCAGTTCTTC. Amino acid sequence: CASSEGQYNEQFF. Variable domain in full (rest from reference TRBV25-1 and TRBJ2-1): EADIYQTPRYLVIGTGKKITLECSQTMGHDKMYWYQQDPGMELHLIHYSYGVNSTEKGDLSSESTVSRIRTEHFPLTLESARPSHTSQYLCASSEGQYNEQFFGPGTRLTVL.

This chain links TRBV10-3 with TRBJ2-7; no firm D call. The CDR3 runs 17 residues. With 4 bases removed from V and 0 bases from J, the gap between germline ends came to 19 bases. Germline V gene sequence: CDR1 ENHRY, CDR2 SYGVKD. This CDR3 is CAISGLPVGRDSYEQYF. CDR3 DNA: TGTGCCATCAGTGGCCTCCCTGTTGGGCGTGACTCCTACGAGCAGTACTTC.

The chain carries TRBV6-2 or TRBV6-3 and TRBJ2-7; 8 nucleotides agree with TRBD1. CDR3 size: 16 residues. Germline V lookup: CDR1 MNHEY, CDR2 SVGEGT. J lost 3 bases, V lost 5 bases, and 12 bases had no gene match. The CDR3 DNA reads as TGTGCCAGCAGTGACGGACAGGGTATTTTATTCTACGAGCAGTACTTC. Translating gives CASSDGQGILFYEQYF.

Worth noting for this clonotype: A much larger clone sits a single nucleotide away, making a read error possible. The chain joins TRBV10-3 to TRBJ1-1; 8 bases agree with TRBD1. CDR1 and CDR2 from the germline V gene are ENHRY and SYGVKD. The CDR3 has 15 residues. CDR3: CAISESHRGDTEDFF. CDR3 DNA sequence: TGTGCCATCAGTGAGTCCCACAGGGGGGACACTGAAGATTTCTTT.

A remark on this clonotype: One end of the junction does not line up with germline, which may come from a read error. The chain recombines TRBV27 with TRBJ2-6; no clear D gene. TRBJ2-7 matches the DNA end more closely, so the J call is doubtful. Germline V lookup: CDR1 MNHEY, CDR2 SMNVEV (reference sequence). This CDR3 is 11 amino acids long. The CDR3 protein is CTSINWGEQYF. The CDR3 DNA sequence: TGCACCAGCATTAATTGGGGTGAGCAGTACTTC.

The gene calls are TRBV6-1 and TRBJ2-1; 10 bases fit TRBD2. The germline CDR1 and CDR2 sequences are MNHNS and SASEGT. CDR3 size: 16 residues. Trimming cost V 7 bases and J 0 bases; bases outside gene matches: 6. CDR3 amino acids: CASKIGLADSYNEQFF. CDR3 DNA sequence: TGTGCCAGCAAAATAGGACTAGCGGACTCCTACAATGAGCAGTTCTTC.

As to this clonotype: A much larger clone differs from this one at a single base, so this may be a read error. The V call is TRBV28, the J call TRBJ1-2; D not certain. The CDR3 spans 14 residues. Trimming left V 5 bases short and J 2 bases short, with 12 bases between. Germline assignment: CDR1 MDHEN and CDR2 SYDVKM. The CDR3 coding sequence is TGTGCCAGCAGTGGAAGGGTTCGCAACTATGGCTACACCTTC. Residues: CASSGRVRNYGYTF.

This sequence joins TRBV19 and TRBJ2-7; 7 bases line up with TRBD2. V dropped 4 bases and J dropped 6; count of bases not matched to a gene: 9. The germline V gene encodes CDR1 LNHDA and CDR2 SQIVND (reference sequence). The CDR3 spans 14 residues. The CDR3 loop is CASSTAGLWIEQYF. The CDR3 bases are TGTGCCAGTAGTACGGCGGGACTATGGATCGAGCAGTACTTC.

This clonotype was counted many times. V usage is TRBV27 and J usage is TRBJ1-2; possibly TRBD1 for D (5 bases). V gave up 4 bases and J gave up 5 bases, with 17 bases separating them. CDR1 and CDR2 (germline): MNHEY, SMNVEV (reference sequence). CDR3 size: 15 residues. The DNA of the CDR3 is TGTGCCAGCAGTTCAAGACGGACGACAGCGTATGGCTACACCTTC. The encoded protein is CASSSRRTTAYGYTF.

This clonotype has just a few counts. The genes are TRBV6-2 or TRBV6-3 and TRBJ1-2; D is possibly TRBD1 (5 bases). Trimming cost V 7 bases and J 7 bases, with 22 bases left between them. The CDR3 has 15 amino acids. Germline-derived CDR1 and CDR2 are MNHEY and SVGEGT. CDR3 residues: CASTKGLFSTGGYTF. The CDR3 DNA sequence: TGTGCCAGCACCAAGGGACTTTTCTCTACTGGTGGCTACACCTTC.

This clonotype was found many times. The chain couples TRBV7-2 to TRBJ1-2, with D tentatively TRBD1 (6 bases). The CDR3 length is 14 residues. Germline CDR1 and CDR2: SGHTA and FQGNSA. V lost 1 base to trimming and J lost 5 bases, with 11 bases between them. In DNA, the CDR3 is TGTGCCAGCAGCTTAGAGGGGACACAATATGGCTACACCTTC. As protein: CASSLEGTQYGYTF.

For this clonotype: A much larger clone is a single base away; this may be a read error. This chain joins TRBV7-6 and TRBJ1-1, with a tentative D call TRBD1 (6 bases). This CDR3 comprises 13 residues. V lost 6 bases, J lost 10 bases, and 18 bases lay in between. The V gene's germline CDR1 is SGHVS and CDR2 FNYEAQ. The chain's CDR3 is CASSPEGGVGAFF. The CDR3 nucleotides are TGTGCCAGCAGTCCTGAAGGGGGGGTCGGAGCTTTCTTT.

The chain employs TRBV6-1 and TRBJ2-7; TRBD1 is a possible D gene (5 bases). V lost 3 bases and J lost 3, with 12 bases in between. The CDR3 loop spans 14 amino acids. Germline loops: CDR1 MNHNS, CDR2 SASEGT. CDR3: CASSETATCYEQYF. In DNA, the CDR3 is TGTGCCAGCAGTGAGACAGCCACCTGCTACGAGCAGTACTTC.

This clonotype has ten or more counts. V usage is TRBV28 and J usage is TRBJ1-2; the D is unclear. Trimming pared 8 bases from V and 3 bases from J, leaving 13 bases between. Germline lookup yields CDR1 MDHEN and CDR2 SYDVKM. This CDR3 comprises 13 residues. CDR3 in amino acids: CASGSGSYYGYTF. Here the CDR3 DNA reads TGTGCCAGCGGCTCCGGGTCTTACTATGGCTACACCTTC.

The V and J genes are TRBV12-3 or TRBV12-4 and TRBJ1-2; weak D call: TRBD1 (5 bases). Deletions cut 4 bases from V and 3 bases from J, with 15 bases between. CDR3 length: 15 amino acids. The CDR3 DNA reads as TGTGCCAGCAGTTACTTCCTTCAGGGAGACTATGGCTACACCTTC. It translates to CASSYFLQGDYGYTF.

The chain carries TRBV29-1 and TRBJ1-1; D may be TRBD1 (6 bases). V shed 7 bases and J shed 8 bases, with 17 bases lying between them. CDR1 and CDR2 from the germline V gene are SQVTM and ANQGSEA. The CDR3 is 12 residues long. CDR3 residues: CSDRTGYVEAFF. The CDR3 DNA follows: TGCAGCGATCGTACAGGGTACGTCGAAGCTTTCTTT.

This clonotype was detected only a few times. The chain carries TRBV5-1 and TRBJ2-7; TRBD2 is a possible D gene (6 bases). Germline V gene sequence: CDR1 SGHRS, CDR2 YFSETQ. V shed 0 bases and J shed 1 base, with 11 bases lying between them. The CDR3 has 15 amino acids. The DNA of the CDR3 is TGCGCCAGCAGCTTGGCGGGACTCCCTTCCTACGAGCAGTACTTC. It specifies CASSLAGLPSYEQYF.

The chain recombines TRBV3-1 with TRBJ2-7; D remains unclear. Germline-derived CDR1 and CDR2 are LGHDT and YNNKEL (reference sequence). The V gene lost 2 bases and the J gene lost 1 base, with 12 bases spanning the gap. There are 15 residues in the CDR3. CDR3: CASSQTPDASYEQYF. The CDR3 bases are TGTGCCAGCAGCCAAACGCCGGACGCTTCCTACGAGCAGTACTTC.

This clonotype was seen at least ten times. The chain carries TRBV20-1 and TRBJ1-5; D call uncertain. The CDR3 loop spans 14 amino acids. From germline, CDR1 is DFQATT and CDR2 SNEGSKA (reference sequence). The germline V and J ends were trimmed by 3 bases and 3 bases, with 12 bases remaining between them. The CDR3: CSASQDGYNQPQHF. CDR3 bases: TGCAGTGCTAGTCAGGACGGCTACAATCAGCCCCAGCATTTT.

Details on this clonotype: A clone one base away is much larger, so this may be a read error. The chain links TRBV27 to TRBJ2-7; D unresolved. The CDR3 contains 14 residues. Germline V CDR1 and CDR2: MNHEY, SMNVEV (reference sequence). The CDR3 DNA reads TGTGCCAGCAGTTTGCAGGTTTTGGGCCACGAGCAGCACTTC. Its protein is CASSLQVLGHEQHF.

The genes are TRBV25-1 and TRBJ2-7; 9 positions match TRBD1. This CDR3 has 14 residues. The V segment lost 6 bases and the J segment 5 bases; nucleotides outside the gene matches: 8. CDR1 is MGHDK and CDR2 is SYGVNS in the germline V gene. The CDR3 protein is CASSLGDRVNEQYF. CDR3 DNA: TGTGCCAGCAGCTTAGGGGACAGGGTGAACGAGCAGTACTTC.

On this clonotype itself: Because the CDR3 is missing its conserved closing phenylalanine or tryptophan, this is likely a read error. The chain uses TRBV4-2 and TRBJ2-3; 8 bases are shared with TRBD2. This CDR3 contains 15 residues. Germline CDR1 is LGHNA and CDR2 is YNFKEQ. Unmatched junction bases numbered 13, after V lost 6 bases and J lost 8 bases. CDR3 nucleotide sequence: TGTGCCAGCAGTCTGCTAGCGGGCACGACGGTTACGCAGTATTCT. Its translation is CASSLLAGTTVTQYS.